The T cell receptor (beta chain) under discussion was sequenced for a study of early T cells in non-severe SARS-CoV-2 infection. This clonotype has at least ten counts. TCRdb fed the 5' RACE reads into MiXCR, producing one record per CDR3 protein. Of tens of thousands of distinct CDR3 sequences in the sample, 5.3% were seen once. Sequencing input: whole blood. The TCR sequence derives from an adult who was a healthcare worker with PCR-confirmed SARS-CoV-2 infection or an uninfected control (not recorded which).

The CDR3 coding sequence is TGTGCCAGCAGTGAGGGGGGTTCAATCCAGTACTTC. Protein sequence: CASSEGGSIQYF. The gene calls are TRBV6-1 and TRBJ2-5; tentatively, D is TRBD2 (6 bases). The V gene's germline CDR1 is MNHNS and CDR2 SASEGT. The CDR3 has 12 residues. V gave up 3 bases and J gave up 10 bases, with 12 bases separating them.